Below, 10 T cell receptor beta chains from the same sample are listed, as sequenced in a study of CD8+ T cells in alopecia areata. Treatment specified: oral pan-JAK inhibitor, 5-10 mg twice daily. Sequencing used cDNA as its template, made by extracting RNA and reverse transcribing it. Profiling relied on immunoSEQ multiplex PCR, and the TCRdb table lists in-frame clones only, not all of them. The top ten hold 0.69% of the sample, which has around 190,000 clones, approximately 60% seen once. The source material was CD4+ T cells sorted from blood, sampled at week 4, from a patient treated with tofacitinib. These receptors came from a human donor with alopecia areata.

The chain's CDR3 is CASSGLAAGELFF. The CDR3 DNA reads TGCGCCAGCTCGGGACTAGCGGCCGGGGAGCTGTTTTTT. The chain links TRBV5-1 to TRBJ2-2, with 11 nucleotides matching TRBD2. Germline values: CDR1 SGHRS, CDR2 YFSETQ. V gave up 7 bases and J gave up 6 bases; unmatched junction bases: 2. The length of the CDR3 is 13 residues.

This clone appeared a single time. The chain is built from TRBV9 and TRBJ2-1; 7 bases are a match to TRBD2. Germline CDR1 is SGDLS and CDR2 is YYNGEE. Trimming took 0 bases from V and 6 from J; bases not matched to a gene: 6. This CDR3 region has 15 residues. The CDR3 DNA sequence: TGTGCCAGCAGCGTAGATGGCGGGAGCTTCAATGAGCAGTTCTTC. Its protein product is CASSVDGGSFNEQFF.

J is TRBJ1-1 and V is TRBV6-7; D ambiguous. TRBV6-7 is classed as an ORF, of uncertain function. The CDR3 contains 9 residues. The V gene lost 6 bases and the J gene lost 7 bases, with 3 bases spanning the gap. The CDR3 is CASSVEAFF. DNA for the CDR3: TGTGCCAGCAGCGTTGAAGCTTTCTTT.

This clone was found once. The chain has TRBV29-1 and TRBJ2-7; 7 nucleotides match TRBD2. CDR3 length: 11 residues. CDR1 and CDR2 from the germline V gene are SQVTM and ANQGSEA. Trimming cost V 5 bases and J 6 bases; bases outside gene matches: 4. In DNA, the CDR3 is TGCAGCGTTACTGGGACTACCGAGCAGTACTTC. Encoded protein: CSVTGTTEQYF.

In DNA form, the CDR3 reads TGTGCCAGCAGTGACTTTGGGCTACTTAACACCGGGGAGCTGTTTTTT. Translation: CASSDFGLLNTGELFF. The J gene is TRBJ2-2, the V gene TRBV6-1; no firm D call. Trimming cost V 3 bases and J 2 bases, with 13 bases left between them. This CDR3 spans 16 amino acids. CDR1 is MNHNS, CDR2 SASEGT, per germline.

The chain links TRBV2 to TRBJ1-5, with 10 positions matching TRBD1. The trim removed 6 bases at V and 1 base at J, leaving 3 bases unmatched. This CDR3 has 15 residues. The germline V gene encodes CDR1 SNHLY and CDR2 FYNNEI. The CDR3 spells CASRGQGESNQPQHF. The CDR3 nucleotides read TGTGCCAGCAGAGGACAGGGGGAAAGCAATCAGCCCCAGCATTTT. The entire variable domain, with the rest obtained from reference TRBV2 and TRBJ1-5, is as follows: EPEVTQTPSHQVTQMGQEVILRCVPISNHLYFYWYRQILGQKVEFLVSFYNNEISEKSEIFDDQFSVERPDGSNFTLKIRSTKLEDSAMYFCASRGQGESNQPQHFGDGTRLSIL.

The gene calls are TRBV6-5 and TRBJ1-5, with D possibly matching TRBD1 (6 bases). The germline V and J ends were trimmed by 5 bases and 6 bases, with 14 bases remaining between them. Germline values: CDR1 MNHEY, CDR2 SVGAGI. The CDR3 runs to 14 residues. CDR3: CASSPRTVGQPQHF. The CDR3 DNA reads TGTGCCAGCAGTCCTCGGACAGTGGGTCAGCCCCAGCATTTT.

This clone was counted between two and nine times. The chain uses TRBV6-5 and TRBJ1-1; D not certain. The CDR3 contains 14 residues. From germline, CDR1 is MNHEY and CDR2 SVGAGI. V gave up 5 bases and J gave up 0 bases, with 10 bases separating them. CDR3 in amino acids: CASSLTVMNTEAFF. The CDR3 coding sequence is TGTGCCAGCAGTCTAACAGTGATGAACACTGAAGCTTTCTTT.

The chain recombines TRBV29-1 with TRBJ1-3; no reliable D call. The CDR3 spans 13 residues. Per germline, CDR1 SQVTM and CDR2 ANQGSEA. V was trimmed by 4 bases and J by 0 bases, leaving 7 bases between them. The CDR3 is CSVVDGSGNTIYF. CDR3 coding DNA: TGCAGCGTTGTGGACGGCTCTGGAAACACCATATATTTT.

The chain carries TRBV6-5 and TRBJ2-3; 12 nucleotides line up with TRBD2. This CDR3 has 16 residues. V lost 0 bases to trimming and J lost 6 bases; unmatched junction nucleotides: 4. Germline CDR1 MNHEY, CDR2 SVGAGI. The CDR3 here is CASSYSGGLAGDTQYF. The CDR3 DNA sequence: TGTGCCAGCAGTTACTCGGGGGGACTAGCGGGTGATACGCAGTATTTT.